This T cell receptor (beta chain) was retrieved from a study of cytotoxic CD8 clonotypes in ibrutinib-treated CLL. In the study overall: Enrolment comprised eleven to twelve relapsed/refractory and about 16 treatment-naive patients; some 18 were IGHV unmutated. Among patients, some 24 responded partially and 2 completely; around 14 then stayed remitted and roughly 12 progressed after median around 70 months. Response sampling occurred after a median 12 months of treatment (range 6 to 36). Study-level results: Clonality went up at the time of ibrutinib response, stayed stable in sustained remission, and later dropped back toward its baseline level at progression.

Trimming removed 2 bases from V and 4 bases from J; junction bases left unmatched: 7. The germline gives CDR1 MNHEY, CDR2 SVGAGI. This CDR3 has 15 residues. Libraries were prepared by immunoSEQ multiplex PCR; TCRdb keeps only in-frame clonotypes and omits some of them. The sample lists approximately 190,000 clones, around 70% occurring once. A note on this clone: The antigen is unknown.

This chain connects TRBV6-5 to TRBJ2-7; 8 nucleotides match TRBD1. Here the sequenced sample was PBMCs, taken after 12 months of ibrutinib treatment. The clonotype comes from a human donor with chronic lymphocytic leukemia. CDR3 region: CASSYPGGRPYEQYF. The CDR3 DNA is TGTGCCAGCAGTTACCCAGGGGGCAGACCGTACGAGCAGTACTTC.